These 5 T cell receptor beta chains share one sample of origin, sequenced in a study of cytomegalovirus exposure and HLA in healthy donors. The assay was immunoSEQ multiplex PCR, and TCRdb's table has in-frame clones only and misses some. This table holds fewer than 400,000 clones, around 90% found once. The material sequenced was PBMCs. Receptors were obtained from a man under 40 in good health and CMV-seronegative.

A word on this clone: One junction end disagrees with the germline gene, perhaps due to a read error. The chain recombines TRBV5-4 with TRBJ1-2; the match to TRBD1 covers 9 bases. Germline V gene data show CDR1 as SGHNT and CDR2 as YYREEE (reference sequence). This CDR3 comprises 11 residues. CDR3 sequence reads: CASSLGQGQLF. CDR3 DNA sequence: TGTGCCAGCAGCCTCGGACAGGGGCAGCTATTC.

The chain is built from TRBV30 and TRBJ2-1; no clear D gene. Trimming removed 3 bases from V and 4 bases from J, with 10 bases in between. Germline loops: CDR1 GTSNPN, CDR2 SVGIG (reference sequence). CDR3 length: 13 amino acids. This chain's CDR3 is CAWSTARYNEQFF. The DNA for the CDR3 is TGTGCCTGGAGCACTGCGCGGTACAATGAGCAGTTCTTC.

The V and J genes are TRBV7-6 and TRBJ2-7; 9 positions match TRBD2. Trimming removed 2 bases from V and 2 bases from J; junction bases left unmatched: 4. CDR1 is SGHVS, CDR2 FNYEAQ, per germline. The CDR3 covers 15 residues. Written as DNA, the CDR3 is TGTGCCAGCAGCTTACAGAGCGGGGGGCCCTACGAGCAGTACTTC. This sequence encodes CASSLQSGGPYEQYF. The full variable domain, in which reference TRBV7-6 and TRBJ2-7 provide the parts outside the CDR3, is GAGVSQSPRYKVTKRGQDVALRCDPISGHVSLYWYRQALGQGPEFLTYFNYEAQQDKSGLPNDRFSAERPEGSISTLTIQRTEQRDSAMYRCASSLQSGGPYEQYFGPGTRLTVT.

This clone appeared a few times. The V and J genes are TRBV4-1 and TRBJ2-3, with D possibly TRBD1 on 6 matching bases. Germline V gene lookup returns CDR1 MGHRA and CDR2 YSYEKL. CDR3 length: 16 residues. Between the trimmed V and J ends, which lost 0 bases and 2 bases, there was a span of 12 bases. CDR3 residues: CASSQDLDSYTDTQYF. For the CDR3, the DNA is TGCGCCAGCAGCCAAGATCTGGACAGTTACACAGATACGCAGTATTTT.

In DNA, the CDR3 is TGTGCCAGTAGTATAAGAGGGGAGGCTCAGCCCCAGCATTTT. Translating it yields CASSIRGEAQPQHF. The chain links TRBV19 to TRBJ1-5, with D tentatively TRBD1 (5 bases). This CDR3 region has 14 residues. Germline CDR1 and CDR2: LNHDA and SQIVND (reference sequence). The V and J ends lost 2 bases and 6 bases respectively, with 11 bases between them.